This T cell receptor (beta chain) was retrieved from a study of shared clonotypes between healthy human individuals. This clone has only one observation. Antigen: not known. Produced via immunoSEQ multiplex PCR; TCRdb's table is partial and in-frame only. Among millions of clones listed, around nine tenths were seen once. Only Caucasian adults living in Nashville, Tennessee made up the donor group. Points from the study as a whole: The donor pool, a small one, limited the genetic and exposure-history diversity represented. Of the naive CD4 clonotypes, about 5% were shared across a handful of donors.

V gave up 6 bases and J gave up 4 bases, with 16 bases separating them. Germline V lookup: CDR1 MNHNY, CDR2 SVGAGI (reference sequence). The CDR3 loop spans 15 amino acids. Input material: naive CD4+ T cells sorted from blood. The subset is: CD45RA+ positively selected. The V gene is TRBV6-6, the J gene TRBJ2-1, with D hard to call. This receptor was obtained from a man between 18 and 35 years old in good health. DNA of the CDR3: TGTGCCAGCAGCCAACTGATGGGTGATTACAATGAGCAGTTCTTC. This translates into CASSQLMGDYNEQFF.